The 25 T cell receptor beta chains in this list originate from one sample, sequenced in a study of blood T cell repertoires in COVID-19. Libraries were prepared by immunoSEQ multiplex PCR; TCRdb keeps only in-frame clonotypes and omits some of them. The sample has under 95,000 clones, around nine tenths seen once. Sequences were obtained from peripheral blood. The source of these receptors is a woman aged 80 or over with acute or convalescent COVID-19.

The chain links TRBV18 to TRBJ1-6; D is possibly TRBD1 (5 bases). V was clipped by 0 bases and J by 7 bases, with 10 bases between them. This CDR3 is 15 amino acids long. The germline CDR1 and CDR2 sequences are KGHSH and LQKENI. The CDR3 loop reads CASSPPDRFNSPLHF. The CDR3 DNA reads as TGTGCCAGCTCACCACCCGACAGATTCAATTCACCCCTCCACTTT.

The rearrangement joins TRBV7-9 to TRBJ2-3; maybe TRBD2 (6 bases). Trimming removed 0 bases from V and 2 bases from J, with 18 bases in between. CDR3 size: 18 residues. Per germline, CDR1 SEHNR and CDR2 FQNEAQ (reference sequence). The CDR3: CASSLAGDLGGFTDTQYF. The CDR3 bases are TGTGCCAGCAGCTTAGCGGGGGACTTGGGCGGGTTCACAGATACGCAGTATTTT.

The rearrangement uses TRBV19 and TRBJ2-2; TRBD2 matches 7 bases. CDR1 LNHDA and CDR2 SQIVND come from the germline V gene (reference sequence). The CDR3 is made up of 15 amino acids. The J segment lost 2 bases and the V segment lost 5 bases, leaving 5 bases of the junction unmatched. The CDR3 spells CASSGAGINTGELFF. CDR3 bases: TGTGCCAGTAGTGGAGCGGGAATCAACACCGGGGAGCTGTTTTTT.

The chain is built from TRBV19 and TRBJ1-3; D perhaps matches TRBD1 (6 bases). Deletions cut 8 bases from V and 0 bases from J, with 8 bases between. Germline V lookup: CDR1 LNHDA, CDR2 SQIVND (reference sequence). The CDR3 is 13 amino acids. CDR3: CASGQSSGNTIYF. The DNA for the CDR3 is TGTGCCAGTGGACAGAGCTCTGGAAACACCATATATTTT.

V is TRBV23-1 and J is TRBJ2-3, with TRBD2 identical over 10 bases. TRBV23-1 is assigned to the ORF class and has an uncertain function. The V segment lost 4 bases and the J segment 7 bases; nucleotides outside the gene matches: 8. The CDR3 is 15 residues long. CDR3 nucleotides: TGCGCCAGCAGTCTTTTAGCGGGGGGTCGTAATACGCAGTATTTT. Its translation: CASSLLAGGRNTQYF.

This clone was observed a handful of times. The gene calls are TRBV27 and TRBJ2-3; D unresolved. CDR1 and CDR2 from the germline V gene are MNHEY and SMNVEV (reference sequence). CDR3 length: 15 amino acids. Trimming removed 2 bases at V and 0 bases at J, with 9 bases between. CDR3 residues: CASSLGLGSTDTQYF. CDR3 in DNA: TGTGCCAGCAGTTTAGGGCTTGGGAGCACAGATACGCAGTATTTT.

The gene calls are TRBV19 and TRBJ1-3, with D possibly TRBD1 on 6 matching bases. V lost 5 bases to trimming and J lost 3 bases, with 11 bases between them. This CDR3 contains 14 residues. CDR1 LNHDA and CDR2 SQIVND come from the germline V gene (reference sequence). The CDR3 reads CASSPQGSGNTIYF. The CDR3 DNA reads as TGTGCCAGTAGTCCGCAGGGGAGTGGAAACACCATATATTTT.

DNA for the CDR3: TGTGCCAGCAGGCAAGGGGGGGCGAGCTCCTACAATGAGCAGTTCTTC. This codes for CASRQGGASSYNEQFF. This rearrangement joins TRBV7-8 to TRBJ2-1; D perhaps matches TRBD2 (7 bases). The length of the CDR3 is 16 residues. Germline CDR1 reads SGHVS; CDR2 reads FQNEAQ. V dropped 6 bases and J dropped 0 bases, with 15 bases sitting between them. Full variable domain (rest looked up from reference TRBV7-8 and TRBJ2-1): GAGVSQSPRYKVAKRGQDVALRCDPISGHVSLFWYQQALGQGPEFLTYFQNEAQLDKSGLPSDRFFAERPEGSVSTLKIQRTQQEDSAVYLCASRQGGASSYNEQFFGPGTRLTVL.

The V gene is TRBV18, the J gene TRBJ2-7; TRBD2 agrees at 9 bases. The CDR3 sequence is 15 residues long. Germline CDR1 reads KGHSH; CDR2 reads LQKENI. V lost 0 bases, J lost 5 bases, and 5 bases stayed unmatched. In nucleotides, the CDR3 is TGTGCCAGCTCACCACCGGGACTAGCTAGTCACGAGCAGTACTTC. Translating it yields CASSPPGLASHEQYF.

In this sample, this clone turned up a few times. The chain links TRBV19 to TRBJ1-1; D remains ambiguous. Per the germline V gene, CDR1 is LNHDA and CDR2 is SQIVND (reference sequence). V shed 2 bases and J shed 2 bases, with 6 bases lying between them. This CDR3 region has 13 residues. The CDR3 DNA follows: TGTGCCAGTAGTATACGGGGTAACACTGAAGCTTTCTTT. Translating gives CASSIRGNTEAFF.

The chain employs TRBV3-1 (or the pseudogene TRBV3-2) and TRBJ1-2; D unclear. The CDR3 has 12 amino acids. Germline V gene data show CDR1 as LGHDT and CDR2 as YNNKEL (reference sequence). The ends were cut back, 1 base at V and 7 bases at J, with 7 bases in the middle. The CDR3: CASSQGGFGYTF. In DNA, the CDR3 is TGTGCCAGCAGCCAAGGAGGGTTTGGCTACACCTTC.

This chain joins TRBV15 and TRBJ2-7; TRBD2 agrees at 7 bases. J lost 2 bases, V lost 1 base, and 2 bases had no gene match. CDR3 length: 14 amino acids. Germline CDR1 and CDR2: LNHNV and YYDKDF (reference sequence). The chain's CDR3 is CATSRGDYAYEQYF. The CDR3 region has the DNA TGTGCCACCAGCAGAGGGGACTACGCCTACGAGCAGTACTTC.

J is TRBJ2-7 and V is TRBV19; 7 bases are shared with TRBD2. CDR1 and CDR2 (germline): LNHDA, SQIVND (reference sequence). The CDR3 spans 16 residues. The V segment lost 4 bases and the J segment 3 bases; nucleotides outside the gene matches: 12. In DNA, the CDR3 is TGTGCCAGTAGTAGAAGAGACCGGGACTACAACTACGAGCAGTACTTC. It encodes CASSRRDRDYNYEQYF.

The rearrangement links TRBV29-1 to TRBJ2-4; TRBD1 matches at 9 bases. Germline trimming cut 5 bases from V and 3 bases from J; bases unmatched to any gene: 5. Per the germline V gene, CDR1 is SQVTM and CDR2 is ANQGSEA. The CDR3 is 14 amino acids. CDR3 nucleotide sequence: TGCAGCGTTCGGGACAGGGTCGTCAAAAACATTCAGTACTTC. Translating it yields CSVRDRVVKNIQYF.

The CDR3 DNA sequence: TGTGCCAGCAGTTTAGACGCAGGGCAAGGCCAGCCCCAGCATTTT. This translates into CASSLDAGQGQPQHF. The J gene is TRBJ1-5, the V gene TRBV27, with a weak D call TRBD1 (5 bases). Germline CDR1 and CDR2: MNHEY and SMNVEV (reference sequence). This CDR3 spans 15 amino acids. Deletions cut 2 bases from V and 7 bases from J, with 15 bases between.

This chain connects TRBV3-1 (or the pseudogene TRBV3-2) to TRBJ1-5; D is unresolved. Trimming removed 1 base at V and 4 bases at J, with 8 bases between. This CDR3 comprises 14 residues. Germline CDR1 reads LGHDT; CDR2 reads YNNKEL (reference sequence). DNA of the CDR3: TGTGCCAGCAGCCAAGGGACGGGGAATCAGCCCCAGCATTTT. This gives the protein CASSQGTGNQPQHF.

The J gene is TRBJ1-1, the V gene TRBV5-1; 8 bases match TRBD1. Germline-derived CDR1 and CDR2 are SGHRS and YFSETQ. The CDR3 has 15 amino acids. J gave up 1 base and V 0 bases, and 2 bases lay outside the gene matches. The CDR3 nucleotides read TGCGCCAGCAGCTTGGCAGGGGGCCCGAACACTGAAGCTTTCTTT. It encodes CASSLAGGPNTEAFF. Complete variable domain (other parts from reference TRBV5-1 and TRBJ1-1): KAGVTQTPRYLIKTRGQQVTLSCSPISGHRSVSWYQQTPGQGLQFLFEYFSETQRNKGNFPGRFSGRQFSNSRSEMNVSTLELGDSALYLCASSLAGGPNTEAFFGQGTRLTVV.

This chain links TRBV11-2 with TRBJ2-5; a weak D match, TRBD1 (6 bases). This CDR3 has 15 residues. The germline V gene encodes CDR1 SGHAT and CDR2 FQNNGV. Deletions cut 0 bases from V and 1 base from J, with 9 bases between. CDR3 residues: CASSLDRGTQETQYF. CDR3 in DNA: TGTGCCAGCAGCTTAGACAGGGGAACCCAAGAGACCCAGTACTTC.

The genes are TRBV5-5 and TRBJ2-7; 7 nucleotides agree with TRBD1. This CDR3 has 15 residues. CDR1 and CDR2 (germline): SGHKS, YYEKEE (reference sequence). The V gene end was trimmed by 3 bases and the J gene end by 3 bases; junction bases not matched to a gene: 9. DNA of the CDR3: TGTGCCAGCAGCTCAACAGGGGCCTCCTTCTACGAGCAGTACTTC. It codes for CASSSTGASFYEQYF.

V and J are TRBV7-6 and TRBJ1-2; D is unclear. CDR3 length: 13 amino acids. Germline V CDR1 and CDR2: SGHVS, FNYEAQ. V was clipped by 2 bases and J by 0 bases, with 4 bases between them. Here the CDR3 reads CASSLQTNYGYTF. CDR3 nucleotide sequence: TGTGCCAGCAGCTTACAGACTAACTATGGCTACACCTTC.

The chain couples TRBV19 to TRBJ2-1; D is possibly TRBD2 (5 bases). The CDR3 consists of 14 residues. V lost 3 bases and J lost 7, with 13 bases in between. The germline V gene has CDR1 LNHDA and CDR2 SQIVND (reference sequence). The CDR3: CASSIREAENEQFF. Written as DNA, the CDR3 is TGTGCCAGTAGTATCCGGGAAGCTGAAAATGAGCAGTTCTTC.

The V gene is TRBV4-2, the J gene TRBJ1-2; TRBD1 matches 10 bases. Germline assignment: CDR1 LGHNA and CDR2 YNFKEQ. The CDR3 loop spans 14 amino acids. J gave up 7 bases and V 3 bases, and 5 bases lay outside the gene matches. CDR3 amino acids: CASSHRDRGGGYTF. CDR3 bases: TGTGCCAGCAGCCACCGGGACAGGGGTGGTGGCTACACCTTC.

This clone was counted between two and nine times. This chain links TRBV9 with TRBJ2-6; 8 positions agree with TRBD1. Germline lookup yields CDR1 SGDLS and CDR2 YYNGEE. This CDR3 contains 17 residues. The V segment lost 4 bases and the J segment 0 bases; nucleotides outside the gene matches: 6. CDR3 bases: TGTGCCAGCAGCAGCAGGGGGCCTAGCTCTGGGGCCAACGTCCTGACTTTC. Protein: CASSSRGPSSGANVLTF.

The chain combines TRBV5-1 with TRBJ1-3; D is perhaps TRBD1 (6 bases). Germline V gene sequence: CDR1 SGHRS, CDR2 YFSETQ. The V gene lost 5 bases and the J gene lost 2 bases, with 11 bases spanning the gap. The CDR3 totals 14 residues. The CDR3 DNA sequence: TGCGCCAGCAGGGGAGAGGGGGCTGGAAACACCATATATTTT. This codes for CASRGEGAGNTIYF.

V and J are TRBV7-2 and TRBJ1-1; D not certain. Trimming removed 1 base from V and 1 base from J, with 10 bases in between. CDR1 is SGHTA, CDR2 FQGNSA, per germline. This CDR3 region has 15 residues. CDR3 sequence (DNA): TGTGCCAGCAGCTTAGTGTGGGCGGGGAACACTGAAGCTTTCTTT. This encodes CASSLVWAGNTEAFF.